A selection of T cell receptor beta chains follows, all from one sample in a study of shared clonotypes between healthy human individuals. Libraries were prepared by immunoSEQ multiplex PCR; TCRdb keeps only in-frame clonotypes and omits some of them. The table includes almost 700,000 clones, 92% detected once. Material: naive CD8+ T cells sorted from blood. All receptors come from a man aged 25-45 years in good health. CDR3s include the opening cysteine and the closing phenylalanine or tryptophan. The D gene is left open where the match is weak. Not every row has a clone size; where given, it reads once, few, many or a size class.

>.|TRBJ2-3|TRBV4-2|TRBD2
TGTGCCAGCAGCCAAGAAGATCTAGCGGAGGAGGGTTACACAGATACGCAGTATTTT
CASSQEDLAEEGYTDTQYF
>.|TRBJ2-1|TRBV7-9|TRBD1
TGTGCCAGCAGCTCAGGGGGCGAGCAGTTCTTC
CASSSGGEQFF
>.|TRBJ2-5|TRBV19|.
TGTGCCAGTAGTAGGGTGCCCCAAGAGACCCAGTACTTC
CASSRVPQETQYF
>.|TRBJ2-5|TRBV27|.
TGTGCCACTTCCACGGGTGGCTTGCTTTACCAAGAGACCCAGTACTTC
CATSTGGLLYQETQYF
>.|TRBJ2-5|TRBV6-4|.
TGTGCCAGCAGCTCCGGGGACGGTGGGGAGACCCAGTACTTC
CASSSGDGGETQYF
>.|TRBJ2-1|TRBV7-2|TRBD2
TGTGCCAGCAGCTTACTTCCGAGCGGGAGTTCTAATGAGCAGTTCTTC
CASSLLPSGSSNEQFF
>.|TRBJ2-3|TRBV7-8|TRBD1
TGTGCCAGCAGCCTCGACAGGGGGAGAGGGTATTTT
CASSLDRGRGYF
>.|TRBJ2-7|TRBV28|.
TGTGCCAGCAGTCCCCTTTCCTCCTACGAGCAGTACTTC
CASSPLSSYEQYF
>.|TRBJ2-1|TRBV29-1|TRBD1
TGCAGCGTTGAAGGGTGGGCAGGGGGCTACAATGAGCAGTTCTTC
CSVEGWAGGYNEQFF
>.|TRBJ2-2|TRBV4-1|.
TGCGCCAGCAGCCAAGAACCGGGACTCAACACCGGGGAGCTGTTTTTT
CASSQEPGLNTGELFF
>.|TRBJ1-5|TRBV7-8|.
TGTGCCAGCAGCCCTGACTATGGCAATCAGCCCCAGCATTTT
CASSPDYGNQPQHF
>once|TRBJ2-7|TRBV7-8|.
TGTGCCAGCAGCTTCAGGACTACCTACGAGCAGTACTTC
CASSFRTTYEQYF
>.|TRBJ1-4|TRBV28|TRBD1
TGTGCCAGCAGTTTACCGGGACAGATAAATGAAAAACTGTTTTTT
CASSLPGQINEKLFF
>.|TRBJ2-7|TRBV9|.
TGTGCCAGCAGCGAAGGTTCTCCCGGCTACGAGCAGTACTTC
CASSEGSPGYEQYF
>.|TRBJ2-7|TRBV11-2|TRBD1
TGTGCCAGCAGCGCGTCCGGGACAGGGGTCTACGAGCAGTACTTC
CASSASGTGVYEQYF
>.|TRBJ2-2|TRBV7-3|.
TGTGCCAGCAGCTTAACCCCGACAGAAAACACCGGGGAGCTGTTTTTT
CASSLTPTENTGELFF
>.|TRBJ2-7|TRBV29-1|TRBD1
TGCAGCGTCGATGGTGGGGAGACAGGGACCTACGAGCAGTACTTC
CSVDGGETGTYEQYF
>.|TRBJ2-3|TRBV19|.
TGTGCCAGTAGTCCCCCCTACGCCGATACGCAGTATTTT
CASSPPYADTQYF
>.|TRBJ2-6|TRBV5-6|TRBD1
TGTGCCAGCAGCTTCGAGGACAGGGAGGCTGGGGCCAACGTCCTGACTTTC
CASSFEDREAGANVLTF
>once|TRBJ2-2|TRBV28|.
TGTGCCAGCAGTTACCCCGTGGGGGAAGACACCGGGGAGCTGTTTTTT
CASSYPVGEDTGELFF
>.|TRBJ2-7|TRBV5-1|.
TGCGCCAGCAGCTTGGCCGGTTCCCCCTACGAGCAGTACTTC
CASSLAGSPYEQYF
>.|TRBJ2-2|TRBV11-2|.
TGTGCCAGCAGCTCTGCCGGGGGAGTAACGAACACCGGGGAGCTGTTTTTT
CASSSAGGVTNTGELFF
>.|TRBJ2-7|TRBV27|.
TGTGCCAGCAGTTTAAGGGGGGGAACCTACGAGCAGTACTTC
CASSLRGGTYEQYF
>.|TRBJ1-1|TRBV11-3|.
TGTGCCAGCAGTGGGGGATTGAACACTGAAGCTTTCTTT
CASSGGLNTEAFF
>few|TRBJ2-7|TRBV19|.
TGTGCCAGTAACACCCCAGGGAACGAGCAGTACTTC
CASNTPGNEQYF
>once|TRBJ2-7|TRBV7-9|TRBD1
TGTGCCAGCAGCTCTGGACAGGCATCCTACGAGCAGTACTTC
CASSSGQASYEQYF
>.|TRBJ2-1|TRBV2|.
TGTGCCAGCAAGGGGGGAGAGGGACAGACCCGAGGGGAGCAGTTCTTC
CASKGGEGQTRGEQFF
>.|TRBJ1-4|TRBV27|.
TGTGCCAGCACACGACCTGGGGAAAAACTGTTTTTT
CASTRPGEKLFF
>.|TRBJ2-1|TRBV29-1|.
TGCAGCGTTGTAGCGGGGAACAGGGGGCAAGTCTACAATGAGCAGTTCTTC
CSVVAGNRGQVYNEQFF
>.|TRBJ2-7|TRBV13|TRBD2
TGTGCCAGCAGTACCGGGACTAGCGGTTCCTACGAGCAGTACTTC
CASSTGTSGSYEQYF
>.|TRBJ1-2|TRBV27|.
TGTGCCAGCAGCCCCGACAGTTACTATGGCTACACCTTC
CASSPDSYYGYTF
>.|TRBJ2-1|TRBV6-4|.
TGTGCCAGCACTTCGGAGGTCCGTCGTTTGGCTAATGAGCAGTTCTTC
CASTSEVRRLANEQFF
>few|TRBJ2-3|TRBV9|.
TGTGCCAGCAACATACCCGGGGCAGATACGCAGTATTTT
CASNIPGADTQYF
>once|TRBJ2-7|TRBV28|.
TGTGCCAGCAGTTCCCAGGGCGTTCTCACCTACGAGCAGTACTTC
CASSSQGVLTYEQYF
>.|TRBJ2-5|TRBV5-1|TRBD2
TGCGCCAGCAGCGGCGGGGGGGCAGAGACCCAGTACTTC
CASSGGGAETQYF
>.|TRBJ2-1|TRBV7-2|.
TGTGCCAGCAGCTTAGCGGAATCCTACAATGAGCAGTTCTTC
CASSLAESYNEQFF